Listed below are T cell receptor beta chains from one sample, sequenced in a study of blood T cells in healthy people across ages. Using its own MiXCR run on the 5' RACE reads, TCRdb lists one record per CDR3 protein. Of 1.6 million or so distinct CDR3 sequences in the sample, about 31% were seen once. Specimen: blood. The receptors were gathered from a woman in her twenties or thirties in good health. Each CDR3 is given without its conserved first and last residue. Fields, in order: D gene, J gene, V gene, CDR3 protein. D genes are given only for firm matches.

>.|TRBJ2-7|TRBV1
TSSHPGTSGKYEQY
>TRBD1|TRBJ2-3|TRBV6-1
ASSGAGTGRHFGDTQY
>.|TRBJ2-1|TRBV12-3/TRBV12-4
ASSRKGQGEQF
>TRBD2|TRBJ2-1|TRBV20-1
SARAAKRAVGTSSAYNEQF
>TRBD2|TRBJ2-7|TRBV6-1
ASRGGGTSYEQY
>.|TRBJ2-3|TRBV2
ASSEGRSTDTQY
>.|TRBJ1-1|TRBV9
ASSADRTDNTEAF
>.|TRBJ1-2|TRBV30
AWGITGLYGYT
>TRBD2|TRBJ2-5|TRBV20-1
SAVIGRALETQY
>.|TRBJ2-7|TRBV27
ASSWAKKGYEQY
>.|TRBJ2-1|TRBV29-1
SVAIYGAFNEQF
>TRBD1|TRBJ1-2|TRBV6-1
ASSEVTGGNYGYT
>.|TRBJ1-1|TRBV4-1
ASSQAGVSTEAF
>.|TRBJ2-1|TRBV4-1
ASSQEGGGAYNEQF
>.|TRBJ2-3|TRBV5-1
ASSWGQAAEDTQY
>TRBD1|TRBJ1-1|TRBV29-1
SVVPGQPEAF
>TRBD2|TRBJ2-1|TRBV12-3/TRBV12-4
AGSLGGGLVNNEQF